This record covers a single T cell receptor (beta chain). The germline V and J ends were trimmed by 4 bases and 1 base, with 4 bases remaining between them. The CDR3 extends over 11 amino acids. The germline V gene encodes CDR1 GTSNPN and CDR2 SVGIG (reference sequence). The data belong to a study of cytomegalovirus exposure and HLA in healthy donors. The PCR had 60 Vbeta and 13 Jbeta primers. Data came from immunoSEQ multiplex PCR; TCRdb stores just in-frame clones and leaves some out. The sample records roughly 140,000 clones, around 70% being singletons. The sequenced material came from PBMCs. The sequence was obtained from a man aged 40-49 years in good health and CMV-seronegative. V and J are TRBV30 and TRBJ1-1; D uncertain. CDR3 coding DNA: TGTGCCTGGAAAGCGAACACTGAAGCTTTCTTT. As protein: CAWKANTEAFF.